The clone carrying this TCR beta chain is termed medium-sized. Trimming took off 1 base at V and 6 bases at J, with 3 bases between the two ends. CDR1 is SGHDT, CDR2 YYEEEE, per germline. This CDR3 is built from 11 residues. The data derive from a study of T cell repertoires in aging, cancer and after chemotherapy. Multiplex touch-down PCR with TRB-A/B primers amplified rearranged V-D-J TRB sequences. MiXCR was run by TCRdb on the multiplex PCR reads, yielding one entry per CDR3 protein. This table holds approximately 1,300 distinct CDR3 sequences, 25% to 30% found once. Peripheral blood genomic DNA, not sorted cells or RNA, was the template.

The receptor comes from a human donor with a blood cancer. The sequencing sample was made of blood. The V and J genes are TRBV5-6 and TRBJ2-3, with D unresolved. CDR3 sequence (DNA): TGTGCCAGCAGCTTGCTGGATACGCAGTATTTT. Amino acids: CASSLLDTQYF. Complete variable domain (other parts from reference TRBV5-6 and TRBJ2-3): DAGVTQSPTHLIKTRGQQVTLRCSPKSGHDTVSWYQQALGQGPQFIFQYYEEEERQRGNFPDRFSGHQFPNYSSELNVNALLLGDSALYLCASSLLDTQYFGPGTRLTVL.